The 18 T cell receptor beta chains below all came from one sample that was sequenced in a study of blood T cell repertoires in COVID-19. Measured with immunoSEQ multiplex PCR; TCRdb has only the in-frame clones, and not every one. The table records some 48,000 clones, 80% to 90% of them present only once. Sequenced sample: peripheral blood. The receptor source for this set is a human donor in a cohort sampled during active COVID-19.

CDR3 protein: CASSAKQGLSGNTIYF. CDR3 bases: TGTGCCAGCAGCGCCAAACAGGGCCTCTCTGGAAACACCATATATTTT. The V and J genes are TRBV7-9 and TRBJ1-3; tentative D call: TRBD1 (6 bases). The CDR3 is made up of 16 amino acids. Germline V gene sequence: CDR1 SEHNR, CDR2 FQNEAQ (reference sequence). Trimming cost V 5 bases and J 0 bases, with 14 bases left between them.

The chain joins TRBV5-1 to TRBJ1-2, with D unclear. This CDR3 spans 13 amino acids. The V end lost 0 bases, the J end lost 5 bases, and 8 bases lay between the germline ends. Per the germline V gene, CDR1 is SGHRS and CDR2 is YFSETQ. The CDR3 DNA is TGCGCCAGCAGCTTGGTCCCGAGGTATGGCTACACCTTC. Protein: CASSLVPRYGYTF. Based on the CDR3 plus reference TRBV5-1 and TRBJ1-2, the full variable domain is KAGVTQTPRYLIKTRGQQVTLSCSPISGHRSVSWYQQTPGQGLQFLFEYFSETQRNKGNFPGRFSGRQFSNSRSEMNVSTLELGDSALYLCASSLVPRYGYTFGSGTRLTVV.

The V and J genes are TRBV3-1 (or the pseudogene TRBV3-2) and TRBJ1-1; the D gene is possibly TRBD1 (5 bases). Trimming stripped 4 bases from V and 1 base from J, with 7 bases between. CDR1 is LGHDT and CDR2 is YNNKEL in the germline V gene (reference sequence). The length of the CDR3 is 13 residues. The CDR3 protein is CASSPTGNTEAFF. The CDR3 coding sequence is TGTGCCAGCAGCCCAACAGGGAACACTGAAGCTTTCTTT.

The CDR3 DNA sequence: TGCAGTGCGGAGCTAGGCAATGAGCAGTTCTTC. Protein sequence: CSAELGNEQFF. V and J are TRBV20-1 and TRBJ2-1; D is undetermined. Between the trimmed V and J ends, which lost 6 bases and 6 bases, there was a span of 9 bases. This CDR3 contains 11 residues. Germline V gives CDR1 DFQATT, CDR2 SNEGSKA (reference sequence).

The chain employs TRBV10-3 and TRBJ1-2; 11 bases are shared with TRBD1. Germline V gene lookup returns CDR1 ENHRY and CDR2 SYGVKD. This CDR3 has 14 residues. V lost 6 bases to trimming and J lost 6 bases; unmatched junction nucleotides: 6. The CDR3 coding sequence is TGTGCCATCAGCCATAGGACAGGGGGCGATGGCTACACCTTC. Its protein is CAISHRTGGDGYTF.

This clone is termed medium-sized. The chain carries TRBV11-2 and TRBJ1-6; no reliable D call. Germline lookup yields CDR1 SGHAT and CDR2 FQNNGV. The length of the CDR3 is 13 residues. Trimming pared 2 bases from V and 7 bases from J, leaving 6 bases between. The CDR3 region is CASSLNSNSPLHF. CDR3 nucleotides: TGTGCCAGCAGCTTAAACAGCAATTCACCCCTCCACTTT.

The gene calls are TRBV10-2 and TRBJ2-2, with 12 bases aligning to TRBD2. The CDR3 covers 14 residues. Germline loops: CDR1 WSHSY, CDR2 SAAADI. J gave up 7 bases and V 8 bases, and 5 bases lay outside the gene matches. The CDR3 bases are TGCGCCAGCGTTCCGGGACTAGCGGGCGGGGAGCTGTTTTTT. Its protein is CASVPGLAGGELFF.

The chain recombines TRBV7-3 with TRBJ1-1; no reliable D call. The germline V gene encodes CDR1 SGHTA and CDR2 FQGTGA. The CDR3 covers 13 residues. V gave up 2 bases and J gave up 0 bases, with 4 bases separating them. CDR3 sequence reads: CASSLHMNTEAFF. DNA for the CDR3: TGTGCCAGCAGCTTACACATGAACACTGAAGCTTTCTTT. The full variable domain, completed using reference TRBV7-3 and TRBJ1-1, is GAGVSQTPSNKVTEKGKYVELRCDPISGHTALYWYRQSLGQGPEFLIYFQGTGAADDSGLPNDRFFAVRPEGSVSTLKIQRTERGDSAVYLCASSLHMNTEAFFGQGTRLTVV.

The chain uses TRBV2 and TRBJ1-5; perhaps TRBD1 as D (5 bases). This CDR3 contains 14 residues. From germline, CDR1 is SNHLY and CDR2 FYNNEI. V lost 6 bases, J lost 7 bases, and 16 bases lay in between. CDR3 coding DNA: TGTGCCAGCAGCGTCGACAGTCTAGGGCAGCCCCAGCATTTT. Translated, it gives CASSVDSLGQPQHF.

In nucleotides, the CDR3 is TGTGCCAGCAGCTTAGTCAGGGGTGGGTCCTACGAGCAGTACTTC. Its translation: CASSLVRGGSYEQYF. The gene calls are TRBV7-2 and TRBJ2-7, with D maybe TRBD1 (6 bases). Germline V gene sequence: CDR1 SGHTA, CDR2 FQGNSA. The CDR3 covers 15 residues. Trimming took off 1 base at V and 1 base at J, with 11 bases between the two ends.

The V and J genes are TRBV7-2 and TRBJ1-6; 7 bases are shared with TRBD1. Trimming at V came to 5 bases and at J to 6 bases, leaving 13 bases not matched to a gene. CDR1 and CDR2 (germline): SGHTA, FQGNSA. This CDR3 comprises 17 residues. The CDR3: CASSLDRAPPVNSPLHF. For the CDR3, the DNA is TGTGCCAGCAGCCTTGACAGGGCACCTCCAGTTAATTCACCCCTCCACTTT.

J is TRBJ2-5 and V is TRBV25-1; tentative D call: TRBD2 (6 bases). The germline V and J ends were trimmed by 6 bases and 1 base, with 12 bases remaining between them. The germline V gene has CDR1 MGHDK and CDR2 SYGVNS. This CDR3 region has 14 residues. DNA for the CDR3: TGTGCCAGCAGCCAAGGAGGGCCCCAAGAGACCCAGTACTTC. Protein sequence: CASSQGGPQETQYF.

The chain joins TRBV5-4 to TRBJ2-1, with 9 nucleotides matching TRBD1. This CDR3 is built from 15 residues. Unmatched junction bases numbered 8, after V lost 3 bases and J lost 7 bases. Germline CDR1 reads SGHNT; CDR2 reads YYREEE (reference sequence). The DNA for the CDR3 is TGTGCCAGCAGCTACCTAAGGACAGGGGATAATGAGCAGTTCTTC. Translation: CASSYLRTGDNEQFF.

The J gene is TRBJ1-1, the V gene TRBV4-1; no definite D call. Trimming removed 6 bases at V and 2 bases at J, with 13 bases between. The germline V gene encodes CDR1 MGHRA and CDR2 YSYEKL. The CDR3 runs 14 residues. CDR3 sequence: CASSRTDTNTEAFF. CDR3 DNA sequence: TGCGCCAGCAGTAGAACAGACACTAACACTGAAGCTTTCTTT.

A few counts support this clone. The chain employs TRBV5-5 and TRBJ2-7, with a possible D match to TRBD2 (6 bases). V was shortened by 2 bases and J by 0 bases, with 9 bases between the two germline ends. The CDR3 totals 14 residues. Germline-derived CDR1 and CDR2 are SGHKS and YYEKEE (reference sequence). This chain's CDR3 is CASSFGGASYEQYF. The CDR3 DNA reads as TGTGCCAGCAGCTTCGGAGGGGCCTCCTACGAGCAGTACTTC.

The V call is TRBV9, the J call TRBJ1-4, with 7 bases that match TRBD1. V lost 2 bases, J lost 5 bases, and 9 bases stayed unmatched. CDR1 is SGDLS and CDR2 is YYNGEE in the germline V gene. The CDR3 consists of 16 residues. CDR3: CASSVALQGGNEKLFF. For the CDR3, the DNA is TGTGCCAGCAGCGTGGCGCTTCAGGGGGGAAATGAAAAACTGTTTTTT.

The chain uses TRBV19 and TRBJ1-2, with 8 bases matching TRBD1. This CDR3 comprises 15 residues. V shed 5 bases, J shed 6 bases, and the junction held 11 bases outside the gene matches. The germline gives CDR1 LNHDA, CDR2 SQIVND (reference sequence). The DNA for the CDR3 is TGTGCCAGTAGTCCCTATGGACAGGGATCTAATGGCTACACCTTC. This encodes CASSPYGQGSNGYTF.

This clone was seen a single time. The DNA for the CDR3 is TGCGCCAGCAGGCCGCTAGCGGGGGGAGATACGCAGTATTTT. Its translation is CASRPLAGGDTQYF. The chain is built from TRBV4-1 and TRBJ2-3; 11 nucleotides align to TRBD2. The CDR3 sequence is 14 residues long. CDR1 and CDR2 (germline): MGHRA, YSYEKL. The J segment lost 5 bases and the V segment lost 6 bases, leaving 4 bases of the junction unmatched.